This entry lists 21 T cell receptor beta chains sequenced from one sample in a study of T cells in Graves' hyperthyroidism and ophthalmopathy. There were TCR beta CDR3 regions amplified from RNA transcripts. HTBI primers were employed in a first-round RT-PCR of the TCR CDR3. TCRdb reanalysed the multiplex PCR reads using MiXCR and keeps one entry per CDR3 protein. The sample has fewer than 750,000 distinct CDR3 sequences; around 42% are singletons. Material: peripheral blood or thyroid tissue (not recorded which). The origin of the receptors is a woman between 18 and 30 years old with Graves' hyperthyroidism.

There are many counts of this clonotype. This chain joins TRBV3-1 and TRBJ2-5, with a weak D call TRBD2 (8 bases). Looked up from germline, CDR1 is LGHDT and CDR2 is YNNKEL (reference sequence). Trimming cost V 4 bases and J 5 bases, with 17 bases left between them. This CDR3 has 15 residues. The CDR3 region is CASSPGTAGEETQYF. The CDR3 region has the DNA TGTGCCAGCAGCCCCGGGACAGCGGGAGAGGAGACCCAGTACTTC.

The chain employs TRBV29-1 and TRBJ1-1, with TRBD1 matching over 8 bases. Unmatched junction bases numbered 5, after V lost 7 bases and J lost 1 base. Per the germline V gene, CDR1 is SQVTM and CDR2 is ANQGSEA. This CDR3 is built from 13 residues. The CDR3 region is CSGGQVRNTEAFF. The DNA for the CDR3 is TGCAGCGGGGGACAGGTAAGGAACACTGAAGCTTTCTTT.

V is TRBV5-1 and J is TRBJ1-4; D possibly corresponds to TRBD1 (5 bases). This CDR3 is built from 18 residues. V was trimmed by 2 bases and J by 8 bases, leaving 25 bases between them. Germline V CDR1 and CDR2: SGHRS, YFSETQ. This CDR3 reads CASSLQGTSTTEGEKLFF. DNA of the CDR3: TGCGCCAGCAGCTTACAAGGGACCTCAACGACTGAAGGCGAAAAACTGTTTTTT.

With regard to this clonotype: Being one base from a much bigger clone, this may be a read error. V usage is TRBV12-3 or TRBV12-4 and J usage is TRBJ1-4, with no clear D. The CDR3 runs to 14 residues. The CDR3 sequence: CASSFRATNEKPFF. The DNA of the CDR3 is TGTGCCAGCAGTTTCCGGGCAACTAATGAAAAACCGTTTTTT.

This clonotype was recorded a few times. The rearrangement joins TRBV6-1 to TRBJ1-2; the D gene is possibly TRBD1 (5 bases). The germline V gene has CDR1 MNHNS and CDR2 SASEGT. The CDR3 spans 13 residues. The V end lost 4 bases, the J end lost 4 bases, and 10 bases lay between the germline ends. The CDR3 coding sequence is TGTGCCAGCAGTGGGGACCGACTCTATGGCTACACCTTC. This encodes CASSGDRLYGYTF.

Concerning this clonotype itself: This may arise from a read error, as a much more abundant clone is one base away. The V gene is TRBV3-1, the J gene TRBJ1-2; no definite D call. The CDR3 is made up of 15 amino acids. Germline assignment: CDR1 LGHDT and CDR2 YNNKEL (reference sequence). The CDR3 DNA is TGTGCCAGCACCCAATCAGACACATGGACGCGGGGCTACACCTTC. Its translation is CASTQSDTWTRGYTF. Using reference TRBV3-1 and TRBJ1-2 for the parts outside the CDR3, the full variable domain is DTAVSQTPKYLVTQMGNDKSIKCEQNLGHDTMYWYKQDSKKFLKIMFSYNNKELIINETVPNRFSPKSPDKAHLNLHINSLELGDSAVYFCASTQSDTWTRGYTFGSGTRLTVV.

Note on this clonotype: The final CDR3 position lacks the conserved phenylalanine or tryptophan, pointing to a likely read error. The chain recombines TRBV6-6 with TRBJ1-2; TRBD1 matches 8 bases. Germline loops: CDR1 MNHNY, CDR2 SVGAGI (reference sequence). The CDR3 sequence is 14 residues long. The junction had 9 bases not matched to a gene; V was cut back by 5 bases and J by 7 bases. The CDR3 nucleotides read TGTGCCAGCAGTCCCACAGGACAGGGAACTGGCTACACCATC. It encodes CASSPTGQGTGYTI.

The chain is built from TRBV27 and TRBJ2-2; D not resolved. This CDR3 has 17 residues. V was pared by 2 bases and J by 2 bases, with 15 bases between. CDR1 is MNHEY and CDR2 is SMNVEV in the germline V gene (reference sequence). The CDR3 protein is CASSLSRHRINTGELFF. The CDR3 coding sequence is TGTGCCAGCAGTTTAAGCCGTCACCGGATTAACACCGGGGAGCTGTTTTTT.

CDR3 residues: CASSGGGGANVLTF. In DNA form, the CDR3 reads TGTGCCAGCAGTGGGGGCGGAGGGGCCAACGTCCTGACTTTC. The rearrangement uses TRBV2 and TRBJ2-6; TRBD1 might be the D (5 bases). This CDR3 has 14 residues. Trimming cost V 4 bases and J 4 bases, with 8 bases left between them. CDR1 and CDR2 (germline): SNHLY, FYNNEI.

The chain links TRBV4-1 to TRBJ2-6, with 7 nucleotides matching TRBD1. With V trimmed by 0 bases and J by 0 bases, 5 bases remained unmatched. The CDR3 is 18 residues long. The germline CDR1 and CDR2 sequences are MGHRA and YSYEKL. The CDR3 here is CASSQDRDSFSGANVLTF. CDR3 nucleotides: TGCGCCAGCAGCCAAGACCGGGACAGCTTCTCTGGGGCCAACGTCCTGACTTTC.

The chain combines TRBV29-1 with TRBJ1-2; a possible D gene is TRBD1 (5 bases). Germline V CDR1 and CDR2: SQVTM, ANQGSEA. The CDR3 contains 13 residues. The germline V and J ends were trimmed by 8 bases and 4 bases, with 17 bases remaining between them. The CDR3 protein is CSSERERGYGYTF. The CDR3 coding sequence is TGCAGCAGTGAACGGGAAAGGGGCTATGGCTACACCTTC.

The chain uses TRBV2 and TRBJ1-2; 9 bases line up with TRBD1. The ends lost 5 bases at V and 8 bases at J; junction bases unmatched: 6. The CDR3 consists of 13 residues. Germline V lookup: CDR1 SNHLY, CDR2 FYNNEI. CDR3 DNA sequence: TGTGCCAGCAGTAGGGACAGGGCGGTCGGCTACACCTTC. It specifies CASSRDRAVGYTF.

This clonotype was seen many times. V is TRBV15 and J is TRBJ1-5; D is unclear. CDR3 length: 16 amino acids. V was shortened by 1 base and J by 2 bases, with 12 bases between the two germline ends. CDR1 is LNHNV and CDR2 is YYDKDF in the germline V gene (reference sequence). The CDR3 bases are TGTGCCACCAGCAGAGGGTGGGAGCGTGGCAATCAGCCCCAGCATTTT. Amino acid sequence: CATSRGWERGNQPQHF.

This clonotype was picked up a small number of times. The gene calls are TRBV6-1 and TRBJ1-4, with 7 positions matching TRBD1. The CDR3 consists of 14 residues. The germline gives CDR1 MNHNS, CDR2 SASEGT. With 10 bases clipped from V and 6 bases from J, the junction kept 11 bases outside the gene matches. In DNA form, the CDR3 reads TGTGCCACTCGGATTACAGGGGACCATGAAAAACTGTTTTTT. It translates to CATRITGDHEKLFF.

The chain carries TRBV20-1 and TRBJ2-7; 14 bases line up with TRBD2. The germline V gene encodes CDR1 DFQATT and CDR2 SNEGSKA (reference sequence). V lost 6 bases to trimming and J lost 1 base; unmatched junction nucleotides: 5. There are 15 residues in the CDR3. The CDR3 loop reads CSAPGLAGDSYEQYF. In DNA, the CDR3 is TGCAGTGCACCGGGACTAGCGGGGGATTCCTACGAGCAGTACTTC.

The rearrangement links TRBV2 to TRBJ1-1; D gene unclear. Germline CDR1 is SNHLY and CDR2 is FYNNEI. The CDR3 is 14 residues long. V lost 4 bases and J lost 1, with 10 bases in between. This CDR3 is CASSVGRSNTEAFF. The CDR3 DNA sequence: TGTGCCAGCAGTGTAGGCAGATCGAACACTGAAGCTTTCTTT.

In its sample, this clonotype was seen many times. The chain couples TRBV7-2 to TRBJ1-2, with D possibly TRBD1 on 5 matching bases. The CDR3 runs 13 residues. The germline CDR1 and CDR2 sequences are SGHTA and FQGNSA. V dropped 5 bases and J dropped 4 bases, with 11 bases sitting between them. CDR3 sequence (DNA): TGTGCCAGCAGCCCGGACACCACCTATGGCTACACCTTC. Protein sequence: CASSPDTTYGYTF.

There are a few counts of this clonotype. The gene calls are TRBV6-5 and TRBJ1-5; TRBD1 is a possible D gene (5 bases). Germline CDR1 and CDR2: MNHEY and SVGAGI. This CDR3 spans 15 amino acids. V dropped 6 bases and J dropped 6 bases, with 18 bases sitting between them. The CDR3: CASSPGGGGGQPQHF. The CDR3 DNA follows: TGTGCCAGCAGCCCCGGCGGGGGTGGTGGTCAGCCCCAGCATTTT.

The CDR3 DNA reads TGTGCCAGCAGCCCACCGGGACAGAAGAACACCGGGGAGCTGTTTTTT. It yields the protein CASSPPGQKNTGELFF. This chain links TRBV7-9 with TRBJ2-2; 7 bases are a match to TRBD1. CDR3 length: 16 residues. V dropped 5 bases and J dropped 1; count of bases not matched to a gene: 7. CDR1 is SEHNR, CDR2 FQNEAQ, per germline (reference sequence). Full variable domain (missing parts from reference TRBV7-9 and TRBJ2-2): DTGVSQNPRHKITKRGQNVTFRCDPISEHNRLYWYRQTLGQGPEFLTYFQNEAQLEKSRLLSDRFSAERPKGSFSTLEIQRTEQGDSAMYLCASSPPGQKNTGELFFGEGSRLTVL.

This clonotype was observed at least ten times. This chain links TRBV12-5 with TRBJ1-4; no reliable D call. This CDR3 has 14 amino acids. Trimming left V 5 bases short and J 4 bases short, with 11 bases between. Germline CDR1 LGHNT, CDR2 FRNRAP. CDR3 loop: CASGGGGINEKLFF. CDR3 coding DNA: TGTGCTAGTGGTGGTGGTGGGATTAATGAAAAACTGTTTTTT.

There are many counts of this clonotype. The V and J genes are TRBV29-1 and TRBJ2-7; D is tentatively TRBD1 or TRBD2 (5 bases each). From germline, CDR1 is SQVTM and CDR2 ANQGSEA. Trimming left V 6 bases short and J 1 base short, with 13 bases between. The CDR3 extends over 13 amino acids. The chain's CDR3 is CSVRDGASYEQYF. The CDR3 region has the DNA TGCAGCGTCCGGGACGGGGCGTCCTACGAGCAGTACTTC.